The 6 T cell receptor beta chains given below trace back to one sample, sequenced in a study of neoadjuvant anti-PD-1 for oral cavity cancer. The time point was: after neoadjuvant nivolumab, at surgical resection. The method was immunoSEQ multiplex PCR; TCRdb's version includes in-frame clones alone and lacks a portion of them. Among under 15,000 clones listed, 60% to 80% were seen once. The sequencing used PBMCs, collected after nivolumab (anti-PD-1) treatment. All receptors derive from a person aged 40 to 85 with oral cavity squamous cell carcinoma.

The chain has TRBV6-1 and TRBJ1-2; D is undetermined. There are 12 residues in the CDR3. Looked up from germline, CDR1 is MNHNS and CDR2 is SASEGT. V dropped 6 bases and J dropped 2 bases, with 7 bases sitting between them. CDR3 sequence reads: CASSGPNYGYTF. Here the CDR3 DNA reads TGTGCCAGCAGCGGACCAAACTATGGCTACACCTTC.

The chain combines TRBV2 with TRBJ1-5; D perhaps matches TRBD1 (6 bases). Trimming took off 2 bases at V and 11 bases at J, with 19 bases between the two ends. The germline gives CDR1 SNHLY, CDR2 FYNNEI. The CDR3 is made up of 15 amino acids. CDR3 DNA: TGTGCCAGCAGTGAAAGGGCGACAGGTGCAGGCTCCCAGCATTTT. Translating it yields CASSERATGAGSQHF. The full variable domain, in which reference TRBV2 and TRBJ1-5 provide the parts outside the CDR3, is EPEVTQTPSHQVTQMGQEVILRCVPISNHLYFYWYRQILGQKVEFLVSFYNNEISEKSEIFDDQFSVERPDGSNFTLKIRSTKLEDSAMYFCASSERATGAGSQHFGDGTRLSIL.

The CDR3 spells CASSERTTQYF. The CDR3 nucleotides are TGTGCCAGCAGTGAACGGACAACGCAGTATTTT. This chain links TRBV6-6 with TRBJ2-3, with D possibly matching TRBD1 (5 bases). CDR1 is MNHNY, CDR2 SVGAGI, per germline (reference sequence). This CDR3 is 11 amino acids long. V lost 5 bases and J lost 9, with 9 bases in between.

V gene TRBV5-5 combines with J gene TRBJ1-2; D call uncertain. Between the trimmed V and J ends, which lost 0 bases and 2 bases, there was a span of 5 bases. The CDR3 length is 13 residues. The germline CDR1 and CDR2 sequences are SGHKS and YYEKEE (reference sequence). The DNA for the CDR3 is TGTGCCAGCAGCTTGGAAGGAAACTATGGCTACACCTTC. It translates to CASSLEGNYGYTF.

The chain uses TRBV7-8 and TRBJ2-3; 7 nucleotides align to TRBD2. This CDR3 spans 15 amino acids. Germline loops: CDR1 SGHVS, CDR2 FQNEAQ. The junction had 9 bases not matched to a gene; V was cut back by 8 bases and J by 1 base. The CDR3 reads CASGRRLAGTDTQYF. Here the CDR3 DNA reads TGTGCCAGCGGAAGAAGACTAGCCGGCACAGATACGCAGTATTTT. Full variable domain (outside the CDR3, taken from reference TRBV7-8 and TRBJ2-3): GAGVSQSPRYKVAKRGQDVALRCDPISGHVSLFWYQQALGQGPEFLTYFQNEAQLDKSGLPSDRFFAERPEGSVSTLKIQRTQQEDSAVYLCASGRRLAGTDTQYFGPGTRLTVL.

This chain joins TRBV4-1 and TRBJ2-3; tentatively, D is TRBD1 (5 bases). V lost 2 bases, J lost 0 bases, and 15 bases lay in between. CDR1 MGHRA and CDR2 YSYEKL come from the germline V gene. There are 17 residues in the CDR3. CDR3 sequence (DNA): TGCGCCAGCAGCCAAATAGCAAGGGGATCTAGCACAGATACGCAGTATTTT. Translating gives CASSQIARGSSTDTQYF.